This T cell receptor beta chain derives from a study of T cells in Graves' hyperthyroidism and ophthalmopathy. Findings of the study overall: Ophthalmopathy cases were set apart from stable hyperthyroidism by a 13 V-J model.

The V and J ends lost 0 bases and 4 bases, in that order; junction bases with no gene match: 6. The V gene's germline CDR1 is DFQATT and CDR2 SNEGSKA (reference sequence). There are 16 residues in the CDR3. Researchers amplified the TCR beta CDR3 regions from RNA transcripts. An initial round of RT-PCR targeting the TCR CDR3 relied on the HTBI primer set. A single record per CDR3 protein comes from TCRdb applying MiXCR to the multiplex PCR reads. The sample lists hundreds of thousands of distinct CDR3 sequences, about 14% occurring once. This clonotype was seen many times. The antigen remains unidentified.

Sample: blood. This clonotype originated in a woman between 45 and 65 years old with Graves' ophthalmopathy. This chain connects TRBV20-1 to TRBJ2-1; 10 bases are a match to TRBD2. CDR3 bases: TGCAGTGCTAGAGACCCCATAGCGGGAGGATACAATGAGCAGTTCTTC. This encodes CSARDPIAGGYNEQFF.